This T cell receptor (beta chain) is from a study of technical replicates of blood from several donors (dated 2017 in TCRdb). Germline trimming amounts to 4 bases on V and 5 bases on J, with 6 as the count of junction bases outside the gene matches. The CDR3, cysteine through phenylalanine, is 13 amino acids long. Only CDR3 DNA is held: 39 bases, read in frame from base 1. CDR1 GTSNPN and CDR2 SVGIG are derived from the germline V gene (reference sequence). The library was obtained by the immunoSEQ multiplex PCR assay. Held by TCRdb, this immuneACCESS table contains in-frame sequences only and omits some clones. Under half of the omission traces to an unresolved V gene where checked; the cause of the rest is unknown. The table for this sample lists about 72,000 clones; around 92% of them were counted only once. The top ten constitute 0.42% of the sample. Concerning this clone itself: This clone's antigen is unknown. There are no base qualities to consult, and no much larger clone falls within one base.

Input material: T cells isolated from PBMCs. The chain employs TRBV30 and TRBJ2-7, with 9 central nucleotides matching TRBD2. This sequence originates from a human donor in good health. Here the CDR3 is given as CAWTDLAGDEQYF. The nucleotide sequence is TGTGCCTGGACGGACTTAGCGGGAGACGAGCAGTACTTC. The entire variable domain, with the stretches around the CDR3 drawn from the reference TRBV30 and TRBJ2-7 proteins, is SQTIHQWPATLVQPVGSPLSLECTVEGTSNPNLYWYRQAAGRGLQLLFYSVGIGQISSEVPQNLSASRPQDRQFILSSKKLLLSDSGFYLCAWTDLAGDEQYFGPGTRLTVT.